The T cell receptor beta chain described here comes from a study of CD8 T cells in Susac syndrome. The CDR3 is 13 residues long. V shed 4 bases, J shed 6 bases, and the junction held 6 bases outside the gene matches. The V gene's germline CDR1 is SQVTM and CDR2 ANQGSEA. The authors reverse transcribed roughly 0.45 to 1 ug RNA with random hexamers. Each CDR3 protein is one row after TCRdb ran MiXCR on the immunoSEQ multiplex PCR reads. The table has some 190,000 distinct CDR3 sequences, about 95% seen once. The rearrangement joins TRBV29-1 to TRBJ2-5, with TRBD1 matching 9 bases. Input material: CD4+ T cells from PBMCs. This clonotype originated in a human donor in good health. The CDR3 is CSVGGQGGKTQYF. CDR3 bases: TGCAGCGTTGGGGGACAGGGAGGGAAGACCCAGTACTTC. Supplemented by reference TRBV29-1 and TRBJ2-5, the full variable domain reads SAVISQKPSRDICQRGTSLTIQCQVDSQVTMMFWYRQQPGQSLTLIATANQGSEATYESGFVIDKFPISRPNLTFSTLTVSNMSPEDSSIYLCSVGGQGGKTQYFGPGTRLLVL.